The T cell receptor (beta chain) under discussion was sequenced for a study of regulatory T cells in long-lasting Graves disease. About the study: Newly diagnosed Graves' patients had under 3 months of antithyroid drugs.

Study conclusions and caveats: The number of shared public clonotypes was higher in persistent patients (fewer than 3,000) than new patients (966).

Indicated time point: newly diagnosed GD, antithyroid drugs for less than 3 months. PBMCs were the source of the RNA used for TCR sequencing. Arm-PCR of CDR3 regions with iRepertoire HTBI primers generated TCR beta libraries. MiXCR, run by TCRdb on the multiplex PCR reads, gives a single entry per CDR3 protein. The sample consists of hundreds of thousands of distinct CDR3 sequences, about 16% of them appearing once. With respect to this clonotype: Its specificity is not known.

The germline V gene encodes CDR1 SGHRS and CDR2 YFSETQ. The CDR3 contains 16 residues. The V end lost 4 bases, the J end lost 6 bases, and 20 bases lay between the germline ends. These sequences were also reported in another study, on T cells in Graves' hyperthyroidism and ophthalmopathy.

V and J are TRBV5-1 and TRBJ2-4, with D possibly being TRBD1 or TRBD2 (5 bases each). The sample was peripheral blood mononuclear cells (PBMCs), taken at new diagnosis, from a patient treated with antithyroid drugs. This receptor was taken from a woman between 40 and 65 years old with Graves disease. The DNA for the CDR3 is TGCGCCAGCAGCCCAGTACTGGGGACCCCAGGAAACATTCAGTACTTC. Protein sequence: CASSPVLGTPGNIQYF.